This is a list of T cell receptor beta chains from one sample in a study of regulatory T cells in long-lasting Graves disease. A single record per CDR3 protein comes from TCRdb applying MiXCR to the multiplex PCR reads. The sample holds about 440,000 distinct CDR3 sequences, about 15% seen once. This same sample was also taken into another study, of T cells in Graves' hyperthyroidism and ophthalmopathy.

Material: peripheral blood mononuclear cells (PBMCs), obtained at new diagnosis, from a patient treated with antithyroid drugs. The receptors originated from a woman aged 25 to 39 with Graves disease. Each CDR3 is given with its conserved first and last residue. D genes are given only for firm matches. The size entry is marked missing in some rows and otherwise reads once, few, many or a size class.

clone size	V gene	J gene	D gene	CDR3 DNA	CDR3 protein
many	TRBV5-4	TRBJ2-7	NA	TGTGCCAGCAGTGCCGAGGCCATGTTCTCCGAGCAGTACTTC	CASSAEAMFSEQYF
NA	TRBV28	TRBJ1-6	NA	TGTGCCAGCAGTTTACTTCGAAGCTCCTATAATTCACCCCTCCACTTT	CASSLLRSSYNSPLHF
NA	TRBV7-2	TRBJ2-1	TRBD2	TGTGCCAGCAGCCACGAACTAGCGGGAGGGCCTGATGAGCAGTTCTTC	CASSHELAGGPDEQFF
many	TRBV29-1	TRBJ2-2	TRBD2	TGCAGCGCCACGACTAGCGGGAGTTCCGGGGAGCTGTTTTTT	CSATTSGSSGELFF
few	TRBV7-2	TRBJ2-3	NA	TGTGCCAGCAGCTTAGTAACTAGGGCAGATACGCAGTATTTT	CASSLVTRADTQYF
many	TRBV7-9	TRBJ1-2	NA	TGTGCCAGCAGCTTAGGTCGTGGCGCCGAGGGCGAGTCGGGCTACACCTTC	CASSLGRGAEGESGYTF
many	TRBV18	TRBJ2-1	TRBD2	TGTGCCAGCTCACCCCCGGGACTAGCGACCTACAATGAGCAGTTCTTC	CASSPPGLATYNEQFF
many	TRBV12-3/TRBV12-4	TRBJ2-5	TRBD1	TGTGCCAGCAGTCCCGGGGACAGGGGGTCGAGAGAGACCCAGTACTTC	CASSPGDRGSRETQYF
NA	TRBV5-1	TRBJ2-7	TRBD2	TGCGCCAGCAGCTTGGCGGGGACTAGAGCGGAGGGCGAGCAGTACTTC	CASSLAGTRAEGEQYF
many	TRBV5-1	TRBJ2-3	NA	TGCGCCAGCAGCTTGGAGGGGATCAGAGATACGCAGTATTTT	CASSLEGIRDTQYF
many	TRBV13	TRBJ2-3	TRBD2	TGTGCCAGTAGCGGGGGTCGAGGCTTGGTTCGCACAGATACGCAGTATTTT	CASSGGRGLVRTDTQYF
many	TRBV30	TRBJ1-6	NA	TGTGCCTGGACCCCCCCAGGGGATTCACCCCTCCACTTT	CAWTPPGDSPLHF
few	TRBV5-1	TRBJ2-1	TRBD2	TGCGCCAGCAGCGGGGCTAGCGGGAGGGCGGGGTTTAATGAGCAGTTCTTC	CASSGASGRAGFNEQFF
few	TRBV30	TRBJ1-2	NA	TGTGCCTGGAGTGTCCCCGACAGATACTATGGCTACACCTTC	CAWSVPDRYYGYTF
few	TRBV19	TRBJ2-7	TRBD2	TGTGCCAGTAGTAACGGGAGGGTCCCCTCCGTCGAGCAGTACTTC	CASSNGRVPSVEQYF
NA	TRBV25-1	TRBJ2-3	TRBD2	TGTGCCAGCAGTGAAGAGGGCTCTAGCGGGATTAGAGATACGCAGTATTTT	CASSEEGSSGIRDTQYF
NA	TRBV6-2/TRBV6-3	TRBJ1-2	NA	TGTGCCAGCAGTTCCAACAGCAGAACCTATGGCTACACCTTC	CASSSNSRTYGYTF
NA	TRBV6-2/TRBV6-3	TRBJ2-2	TRBD2	TGTGCCAGCAGTTACTCGTTGGGGGGGACCGGGGAGCTGTTTTTT	CASSYSLGGTGELFF
many	TRBV10-3	TRBJ2-5	NA	TGTGCCATCAGTGAGTCCGAGCGAAGCGGGCAAGAGACCCAGTACTTC	CAISESERSGQETQYF
few	TRBV20-1	TRBJ1-6	NA	TGCAGTGCTAGTCCTGGCACAGATAATTCACCCCTCCACTTT	CSASPGTDNSPLHF
many	TRBV30	TRBJ1-1	NA	TGTGCCTGGAGCCTCCCCGGGAGAGCTTTCTTT	CAWSLPGRAFF
many	TRBV7-3	TRBJ2-1	NA	TGTGCCAGCAGCTTAAGGCATAGCGCGGCTGAGCAGTTCTTC	CASSLRHSAAEQFF
few	TRBV6-2/TRBV6-3	TRBJ2-2	NA	TGTGCCTCGACGCCGAGGGGGGCGGACGGGGAGCTGTTTTTT	CASTPRGADGELFF
many	TRBV6-2/TRBV6-3	TRBJ1-5	NA	TGTGCCAGCAGTTACTCGATGGTTCAGCCCCAGCATTTT	CASSYSMVQPQHF
NA	TRBV3-1	TRBJ2-7	NA	TGTGCCAGCAGCCCCGGGACCATGTCCTACGAGCAGTACTTC	CASSPGTMSYEQYF
many	TRBV5-1	TRBJ2-1	TRBD2	TGCGCCAGCAGCTCTACAGCGGGAGCCTACAATGAGCAGTTCTTC	CASSSTAGAYNEQFF
NA	TRBV2	TRBJ2-7	NA	TGTGCCAGCAGACCCCACCAGGGATCCTACGAGCAGTACTTC	CASRPHQGSYEQYF
few	TRBV18	TRBJ2-3	NA	TGTGCCAGCTCACCCAGTCCCCCCGGGACTAGCACAGATACGCAGTATTTT	CASSPSPPGTSTDTQYF
many	TRBV9	TRBJ2-7	NA	TGTGCCAGCAGCGTAGGGGGCTCCTCGCACTACGAGCAGTACTTC	CASSVGGSSHYEQYF
NA	TRBV11-2	TRBJ2-3	TRBD2	TGTGCCAGCAGCTCGCTGGCGCTAGCGGGGGCTGAGTCAGATACGCAGTATTTT	CASSSLALAGAESDTQYF
many	TRBV5-1	TRBJ1-2	TRBD1	TGCGCCAGCAGCGAAGGACGGACAGGGTTTTTCGTCTATGGCTACACCTTC	CASSEGRTGFFVYGYTF
many	TRBV2	TRBJ1-6	NA	TGTGCCAGCAGTGAAGAGGGGGGTAGATATTCACCCCTCCACTTT	CASSEEGGRYSPLHF
many	TRBV24-1	TRBJ2-1	TRBD2	TGTGCCACCAGTGATTTAGTCAGCGGGAATTACAATGAGCAGTTCTTC	CATSDLVSGNYNEQFF
many	TRBV7-2	TRBJ2-3	NA	TGTGCCAGCAGCTTTACAGGCACAGATACGCAGTATTTT	CASSFTGTDTQYF
NA	TRBV30	TRBJ2-2	TRBD2	TGTGCCTGGAGTGTACCCCTGGGACTAGCGGGAGAGGGAGCTGGGGCGAACACCGGGGAGCTGTTTTTT	CAWSVPLGLAGEGAGANTGELFF
few	TRBV6-5	TRBJ2-3	NA	TGTGCCAGCAGTTGCTCGGTACTATCTAGCACAGATACGCAGTATTTT	CASSCSVLSSTDTQYF